This is a list of T cell receptor beta chains from one sample in a study of beta chain features in type 1 diabetes. The table came from immunoSEQ multiplex PCR; TCRdb's copy has only in-frame clones and leaves some out. Among hundreds of thousands of clones listed, more than 12% were seen once. Sequencing was performed on naive CD4+ T cells from blood. These TCRs come from a man between 18 and 35 years old with type 1 diabetes. Each CDR3 is given with its conserved first and last residue. Fields, in order: CDR3 protein, CDR3 DNA, D gene, V gene, J gene, clone size. A D gene is named only where the DNA matches it firmly. Not all rows give a size; the values are once, few, many and, for expanded clones, a class.

CDR3 protein: CASSQDWSRGSLDEQFF
CDR3 DNA: TGCGCCAGCAGCCAAGATTGGTCGAGGGGAAGTCTGGATGAGCAGTTCTTC
D gene: NA
V gene: TRBV4-3
J gene: TRBJ2-1
clone size: few

CDR3 protein: CATGCRGAKTQYF
CDR3 DNA: TGTGCCACAGGTTGCCGGGGGGCTAAGACCCAGTACTTC
D gene: NA
V gene: TRBV6-4
J gene: TRBJ2-5
clone size: NA

CDR3 protein: CASSQDTSGRLNEQFF
CDR3 DNA: TGCGCCAGCAGCCAAGATACTAGCGGGAGGCTCAATGAGCAGTTCTTC
D gene: TRBD2
V gene: TRBV4-1
J gene: TRBJ2-1
clone size: NA

CDR3 protein: CASRGYGPNYGYTF
CDR3 DNA: TGTGCCAGCAGGGGATACGGCCCCAACTATGGCTACACCTTC
D gene: NA
V gene: TRBV11-2
J gene: TRBJ1-2
clone size: NA

CDR3 protein: CSASRRGELFF
CDR3 DNA: TGCAGTGCTTCCCGTCGCGGGGAGCTGTTTTTT
D gene: NA
V gene: TRBV20-1
J gene: TRBJ2-2
clone size: few

CDR3 protein: CASTGTEAFF
CDR3 DNA: TGTGCCAGCACCGGGACTGAAGCTTTCTTT
D gene: NA
V gene: TRBV28
J gene: TRBJ1-1
clone size: few

CDR3 protein: CASSPSPNQPQHF
CDR3 DNA: TGTGCCAGTAGCCCGAGTCCCAATCAGCCCCAGCATTTT
D gene: NA
V gene: TRBV19
J gene: TRBJ1-5
clone size: few

CDR3 protein: CASSLPGPYEQYF
CDR3 DNA: TGTGCCAGCAGCTTACCGGGACCCTACGAGCAGTACTTC
D gene: NA
V gene: TRBV7-2
J gene: TRBJ2-7
clone size: few

CDR3 protein: CASSAGTGMNTEAFF
CDR3 DNA: TGTGCCAGCAGTGCGGGGACAGGGATGAACACTGAAGCTTTCTTT
D gene: TRBD1
V gene: TRBV25-1
J gene: TRBJ1-1
clone size: few

CDR3 protein: CASSHGTGHSGANVLTF
CDR3 DNA: TGTGCCAGCAGCCACGGGACAGGGCATTCTGGGGCCAACGTCCTGACTTTC
D gene: TRBD1
V gene: TRBV14
J gene: TRBJ2-6
clone size: few

CDR3 protein: CASSSSGTGESYEQYF
CDR3 DNA: TGTGCCAGTAGTAGCTCCGGGACAGGGGAGTCGTACGAGCAGTACTTC
D gene: TRBD1
V gene: TRBV19
J gene: TRBJ2-7
clone size: NA

CDR3 protein: CASSPLDRGLGVREQYF
CDR3 DNA: TGTGCCAGCAGCCCCCTCGATCGGGGACTAGGGGTCCGCGAGCAGTACTTC
D gene: TRBD2
V gene: TRBV14
J gene: TRBJ2-7
clone size: NA

CDR3 protein: CASSLYLQSALQDSLHF
CDR3 DNA: TGTGCCAGCAGCTTATATCTCCAGTCGGCCCTCCAGGATTCCCTCCACTTT
D gene: NA
V gene: TRBV7-2
J gene: TRBJ1-6
clone size: few

CDR3 protein: CASSLHTPGQGNEQFF
CDR3 DNA: TGTGCCAGCAGTCTGCACACACCGGGACAGGGGAATGAGCAGTTCTTC
D gene: TRBD1
V gene: TRBV9
J gene: TRBJ2-1
clone size: NA

CDR3 protein: CASSARGGSSYDEQFF
CDR3 DNA: TGTGCCAGCAGCGCTCGGGGGGGAAGCTCCTACGATGAGCAGTTCTTC
D gene: TRBD2
V gene: TRBV9
J gene: TRBJ2-1
clone size: few

CDR3 protein: CASSSMGPTYNSGANVLTF
CDR3 DNA: TGTGCCAGCAGTTCTATGGGGCCGACGTATAACTCTGGGGCCAACGTCCTGACTTTC
D gene: NA
V gene: TRBV27
J gene: TRBJ2-6
clone size: NA

CDR3 protein: CASSQDRSRGTEAFF
CDR3 DNA: TGCGCCAGCAGCCAAGATAGGAGTAGGGGCACTGAAGCTTTCTTT
D gene: NA
V gene: TRBV4-3
J gene: TRBJ1-1
clone size: NA

CDR3 protein: CASTRGQGEGYTF
CDR3 DNA: TGTGCCAGCACCCGAGGACAGGGTGAAGGCTACACCTTC
D gene: TRBD1
V gene: TRBV7-2
J gene: TRBJ1-2
clone size: NA

CDR3 protein: CASSLTDGPSKQFF
CDR3 DNA: TGTGCCAGCAGCTTGACCGACGGACCCTCGAAGCAGTTCTTC
D gene: NA
V gene: TRBV7-2
J gene: TRBJ2-1
clone size: few

CDR3 protein: CASSISGGNSPLHF
CDR3 DNA: TGTGCCAGCAGCATATCGGGGGGGAATTCACCCCTCCACTTT
D gene: NA
V gene: TRBV7-2
J gene: TRBJ1-6
clone size: NA

CDR3 protein: CASSPPGGAGYTF
CDR3 DNA: TGTGCCAGCTCACCCCCCGGGGGGGCCGGCTACACCTTC
D gene: NA
V gene: TRBV18
J gene: TRBJ1-2
clone size: NA

CDR3 protein: CASSRDGLVDPSPLHF
CDR3 DNA: TGTGCCAGCAGCCGAGACGGTCTGGTGGACCCTTCACCCCTCCACTTT
D gene: NA
V gene: TRBV9
J gene: TRBJ1-6
clone size: NA

CDR3 protein: CASSWGDRDYSEQYF
CDR3 DNA: TGCGCCAGCAGCTGGGGGGACAGGGATTATTCCGAGCAGTACTTC
D gene: TRBD1
V gene: TRBV5-1
J gene: TRBJ2-7
clone size: few

CDR3 protein: CAWSTDPGGQYF
CDR3 DNA: TGTGCCTGGAGTACCGATCCCGGCGGGCAGTACTTC
D gene: NA
V gene: TRBV30
J gene: TRBJ2-5
clone size: few

CDR3 protein: CASSAGTGYGYTF
CDR3 DNA: TGTGCCAGCAGTGCCGGGACAGGCTATGGCTACACCTTC
D gene: TRBD1
V gene: TRBV6-1
J gene: TRBJ1-2
clone size: NA

CDR3 protein: CASSYRDVRNQPQHF
CDR3 DNA: TGTGCCAGCAGTTACAGGGACGTGCGAAATCAGCCCCAGCATTTT
D gene: NA
V gene: TRBV6-8
J gene: TRBJ1-5
clone size: few

CDR3 protein: CASSPGDGYYGYTF
CDR3 DNA: TGCGCCAGCAGCCCCGGTGACGGATACTATGGCTACACCTTC
D gene: NA
V gene: TRBV5-1
J gene: TRBJ1-2
clone size: few

CDR3 protein: CAWSTGQGVTDTQYF
CDR3 DNA: TGTGCCTGGAGTACCGGACAGGGGGTCACAGATACGCAGTATTTT
D gene: TRBD1
V gene: TRBV30
J gene: TRBJ2-3
clone size: NA

CDR3 protein: CAWSPWLREQYF
CDR3 DNA: TGTGCCTGGAGTCCGTGGCTGAGGGAGCAGTACTTC
D gene: NA
V gene: TRBV30
J gene: TRBJ2-5
clone size: NA

CDR3 protein: CAISEDDLRELFF
CDR3 DNA: TGTGCCATCAGTGAGGACGACCTTAGGGAGCTGTTTTTT
D gene: NA
V gene: TRBV10-3
J gene: TRBJ2-2
clone size: NA

CDR3 protein: CAWIRGPYNEQFF
CDR3 DNA: TGTGCCTGGATACGGGGCCCCTACAATGAGCAGTTCTTC
D gene: NA
V gene: TRBV30
J gene: TRBJ2-1
clone size: few

CDR3 protein: CASMGEGDTEAFF
CDR3 DNA: TGTGCCAGCATGGGTGAGGGAGACACTGAAGCTTTCTTT
D gene: NA
V gene: TRBV27
J gene: TRBJ1-1
clone size: once

CDR3 protein: CASSLGARATRGNEQFF
CDR3 DNA: TGCGCCAGCAGCTTGGGGGCTAGAGCGACTAGGGGCAATGAGCAGTTCTTC
D gene: NA
V gene: TRBV5-1
J gene: TRBJ2-1
clone size: NA

CDR3 protein: CAWSVKGVINEQFF
CDR3 DNA: TGTGCCTGGAGTGTAAAAGGGGTGATAAATGAGCAGTTCTTC
D gene: NA
V gene: TRBV30
J gene: TRBJ2-1
clone size: NA

CDR3 protein: CAISDTSGSYNEQFF
CDR3 DNA: TGTGCCATCAGTGACACTAGCGGGTCATACAATGAGCAGTTCTTC
D gene: TRBD2
V gene: TRBV10-3
J gene: TRBJ2-1
clone size: NA

CDR3 protein: CASSSRREQFF
CDR3 DNA: TGTGCCAGCAGCTCGCGGAGAGAGCAGTTCTTC
D gene: NA
V gene: TRBV5-6
J gene: TRBJ2-1
clone size: NA

CDR3 protein: CASSLGPGGNTGELFF
CDR3 DNA: TGTGCCAGCAGCTTAGGGCCAGGGGGCAACACCGGGGAGCTGTTTTTT
D gene: TRBD1
V gene: TRBV7-2
J gene: TRBJ2-2
clone size: few

CDR3 protein: CASRLAGEDTQYF
CDR3 DNA: TGTGCCAGCCGCCTAGCGGGAGAGGATACGCAGTATTTT
D gene: TRBD2
V gene: TRBV11-2
J gene: TRBJ2-3
clone size: NA

CDR3 protein: CASSLLGSYEQYF
CDR3 DNA: TGTGCCAGCAGCCTTCTTGGATCCTACGAGCAGTACTTC
D gene: NA
V gene: TRBV7-2
J gene: TRBJ2-7
clone size: NA

CDR3 protein: CSLWTGTGSGGYTF
CDR3 DNA: TGCAGCCTGTGGACGGGTACAGGGTCGGGAGGCTACACCTTC
D gene: NA
V gene: TRBV29-1
J gene: TRBJ1-2
clone size: few

CDR3 protein: CASRGKAYTEAFF
CDR3 DNA: TGTGCCAGCAGAGGTAAGGCGTACACTGAAGCTTTCTTT
D gene: NA
V gene: TRBV28
J gene: TRBJ1-1
clone size: few

CDR3 protein: CASRGTENTGELFF
CDR3 DNA: TGTGCCAGCAGGGGGACAGAAAACACCGGGGAGCTGTTTTTT
D gene: TRBD1
V gene: TRBV6-5
J gene: TRBJ2-2
clone size: NA

CDR3 protein: CASSPTDTQYF
CDR3 DNA: TGTGCCAGCAGCCCCACAGATACGCAGTATTTT
D gene: NA
V gene: TRBV7-9
J gene: TRBJ2-3
clone size: many

CDR3 protein: CASSPTLGNIQYF
CDR3 DNA: TGCGCCAGCAGCCCGACCCTGGGAAACATTCAGTACTTC
D gene: NA
V gene: TRBV5-1
J gene: TRBJ2-4
clone size: NA

CDR3 protein: CASSLSGYEQYF
CDR3 DNA: TGTGCCAGCAGTTTATCGGGTTACGAGCAGTACTTC
D gene: NA
V gene: TRBV28
J gene: TRBJ2-7
clone size: NA

CDR3 protein: CASSAPAALNQPQHF
CDR3 DNA: TGTGCCAGCAGCGCCCCTGCGGCCCTCAATCAGCCCCAGCATTTT
D gene: NA
V gene: TRBV7-2
J gene: TRBJ1-5
clone size: few